This TCR beta chain was recovered during a study of CD8 T cells in Susac syndrome. RNA amounts of about 0.5 to 1 ug underwent reverse transcription with random hexamers. The CDR3 of TCR beta was amplified by immunoSEQ multiplex PCR across 54 Vbeta and 13 Jbeta. TCRdb reprocessed the immunoSEQ multiplex PCR reads with MiXCR, giving one entry per CDR3 protein. The table shows some 300,000 distinct CDR3 sequences, with about nine tenths occurring only once. The table lists this clonotype with a count of one. The TEMRA cells underwent FACS enrichment, while the CD8+ and CD4+ T cells underwent negative isolation. The clonotype comes from a human donor with multiple sclerosis. What was sequenced was CD8+ T cells from PBMCs.

The CDR3 spells CASRPGQGPGYEQYF. The CDR3 DNA follows: TGTGCCAGCAGGCCAGGCCAGGGGCCCGGCTACGAGCAGTACTTC. The chain has TRBV2 and TRBJ2-7; weak D call: TRBD1 (6 bases). This CDR3 is built from 15 residues. V lost 6 bases and J lost 3, with 18 bases in between. The germline CDR1 and CDR2 sequences are SNHLY and FYNNEI.